Below, 12 T cell receptor beta chains from the same sample are listed, as sequenced in a study of T cell changes during pregnancy in multiple sclerosis. Profiled with immunoSEQ multiplex PCR; TCRdb holds only in-frame clones, not every one. The data contain roughly 22,000 clones, roughly nine tenths of them seen just once; the ten biggest clones take up about 0.63%. The material was CD4+ T cells from peripheral blood mononuclear cells, obtained after pregnancy. The source is a female donor in good health, enrolled as a control in a pregnancy study.

The chain uses TRBV30 and TRBJ2-5; 10 positions agree with TRBD1. The J call is in doubt because the DNA end fits TRBJ2-7 better. Germline loops: CDR1 GTSNPN, CDR2 SVGIG (reference sequence). This CDR3 comprises 13 residues. The CDR3 here is CAWRGDRGYEQYF. In DNA form, the CDR3 reads TGTGCCTGGCGGGGGGACAGGGGTTACGAGCAGTACTTC.

The chain combines TRBV29-1 with TRBJ2-3; a possible D gene is TRBD2 (6 bases). The CDR3 has 15 residues. The germline gives CDR1 SQVTM, CDR2 ANQGSEA. Trimming removed 6 bases at V and 2 bases at J, with 18 bases between. CDR3 nucleotides: TGCAGCGTCGGTAAGGCTAGCGTTAACACAGATACGCAGTATTTT. This sequence encodes CSVGKASVNTDTQYF.

V gene TRBV5-6 combines with J gene TRBJ1-2, with 8 bases identical to TRBD1. Germline CDR1 SGHDT, CDR2 YYEEEE. The CDR3 extends over 15 amino acids. The trim removed 4 bases at V and 0 bases at J, leaving 5 bases unmatched. DNA of the CDR3: TGTGCCAGCAGCACCGACAGGGGCCCTAACTATGGCTACACCTTC. Its translation is CASSTDRGPNYGYTF.

The rearrangement joins TRBV18 to TRBJ2-1, with TRBD2 identical over 11 bases. CDR3 size: 16 residues. V was clipped by 2 bases and J by 10 bases; unmatched bases: 10. Germline lookup yields CDR1 KGHSH and CDR2 LQKENI. Here the CDR3 reads CASSPATSGRRGEQFF. The DNA for the CDR3 is TGTGCCAGCTCACCAGCCACTAGCGGGAGAAGAGGGGAGCAGTTCTTC.

The chain recombines TRBV5-1 with TRBJ2-2; 7 bases agree with TRBD2. CDR1 is SGHRS, CDR2 YFSETQ, per germline. Trimming removed 5 bases from V and 4 bases from J; junction bases left unmatched: 5. The CDR3 loop spans 14 amino acids. CDR3 in amino acids: CASRGGSGTGELFF. The CDR3, as DNA: TGCGCCAGCAGGGGAGGGAGTGGCACCGGGGAGCTGTTTTTT.

The V gene is TRBV4-3, the J gene TRBJ2-3, with D possibly matching TRBD2 (6 bases). Trimming left V 0 bases short and J 5 bases short, with 12 bases between. Germline CDR1 reads LGHNA; CDR2 reads YSLEER. CDR3 size: 15 residues. CDR3 in amino acids: CASSQEPGSLDTQYF. Written as DNA, the CDR3 is TGCGCCAGCAGCCAAGAGCCCGGGAGTCTAGATACGCAGTATTTT.

The V call is TRBV7-9, the J call TRBJ2-2; TRBD1 agrees at 7 bases. Germline V CDR1 and CDR2: SEHNR, FQNEAQ (reference sequence). The CDR3 length is 16 residues. V shed 1 base, J shed 4 bases, and the junction held 6 bases outside the gene matches. DNA of the CDR3: TGTGCCAGCAGCTTAGGGTCGGCAGGGGGCACCGGGGAGCTGTTTTTT. This gives the protein CASSLGSAGGTGELFF.

The V call is TRBV7-9, the J call TRBJ2-5; weak D call: TRBD2 (5 bases). The CDR3 has 17 residues. CDR1 and CDR2 (germline): SEHNR, FQNEAQ (reference sequence). Trimming cost V 5 bases and J 5 bases, with 24 bases left between them. The CDR3 sequence: CASSRSRPTSLFETQYF. The DNA of the CDR3 is TGTGCCAGCAGCCGCAGTCGACCCACTAGTCTCTTCGAGACCCAGTACTTC.

The chain joins TRBV18 to TRBJ1-6, with 10 positions matching TRBD1. Germline CDR1 KGHSH, CDR2 LQKENI. This CDR3 has 18 amino acids. J gave up 4 bases and V 2 bases, and 8 bases lay outside the gene matches. CDR3 sequence: CASSPYRDRGGYNSPLHF. In DNA, the CDR3 is TGTGCCAGCTCACCATACCGGGACAGGGGAGGGTATAATTCACCCCTCCACTTT. Filled out from reference TRBV18 and TRBJ1-6, the complete variable domain reads NAGVMQNPRHLVRRRGQEARLRCSPMKGHSHVYWYRQLPEEGLKFMVYLQKENIIDESGMPKERFSAEFPKEGPSILRIQQVVRGDSAAYFCASSPYRDRGGYNSPLHFGNGTRLTVT.

The J gene is TRBJ2-3, the V gene TRBV7-6; D possibly corresponds to TRBD2 (6 bases). This CDR3 has 14 amino acids. Between the trimmed V and J ends, which lost 3 bases and 1 base, there was a span of 8 bases. Germline CDR1 and CDR2: SGHVS and FNYEAQ. The DNA for the CDR3 is TGTGCCAGCAGCTTCTTAGCGGGCACAGATACGCAGTATTTT. Residues: CASSFLAGTDTQYF.

The V call is TRBV4-1, the J call TRBJ1-4; 7 bases agree with TRBD1. With V trimmed by 1 base and J by 8 bases, 16 bases remained unmatched. The CDR3 contains 18 residues. From germline, CDR1 is MGHRA and CDR2 YSYEKL. The CDR3 coding sequence is TGCGCCAGCAGCCAAGCACGCACCTCGGACAGGATTGGAGAAAAACTGTTTTTT. It is translated as CASSQARTSDRIGEKLFF.

The rearrangement links TRBV5-1 to TRBJ2-7; TRBD1 matches 8 bases. The germline CDR1 and CDR2 sequences are SGHRS and YFSETQ. Unmatched junction bases numbered 5, after V lost 4 bases and J lost 2 bases. The CDR3 totals 14 residues. The DNA of the CDR3 is TGCGCCAGCAGCCTCCTGACAGGGGCCTACGAGCAGTACTTC. Protein product: CASSLLTGAYEQYF.